A single sample gave rise to the 3 T cell receptor beta chains below, sequenced in a study of OX40 agonist ivuxolimab in advanced cancers. Produced via immunoSEQ multiplex PCR; TCRdb's table is partial and in-frame only. Of about 100,000 clones listed, approximately 90% were seen once; the top ten hold around 0.15%. The sample consisted of CD4+ or CD8+ T cells sorted from blood, taken in a trial of the OX40 agonist ivuxolimab. The receptors here all came from an adult with an advanced solid tumor such as melanoma, head and neck, liver or kidney cancer.

The chain employs TRBV6-6 and TRBJ2-7, with D perhaps TRBD1 or TRBD2 (5 bases each). The ends were cut back, 6 bases at V and 7 bases at J, with 22 bases in the middle. The V gene's germline CDR1 is MNHNY and CDR2 SVGAGI (reference sequence). This CDR3 contains 15 residues. CDR3 sequence reads: CASSPMGTFLEEQYF. The CDR3 DNA sequence: TGTGCCAGCAGCCCGATGGGGACCTTCTTGGAAGAGCAGTACTTC.

V usage is TRBV5-1 and J usage is TRBJ2-7; 11 bases align to TRBD2. The length of the CDR3 is 18 residues. Germline CDR1 is SGHRS and CDR2 is YFSETQ. V lost 4 bases, J lost 0 bases, and 12 bases stayed unmatched. The CDR3 loop reads CASSPSPSGRIPSYEQYF. The CDR3 DNA reads TGCGCCAGCAGCCCGTCTCCTAGCGGGAGGATCCCCTCCTACGAGCAGTACTTC. Full variable domain (rest looked up from reference TRBV5-1 and TRBJ2-7): KAGVTQTPRYLIKTRGQQVTLSCSPISGHRSVSWYQQTPGQGLQFLFEYFSETQRNKGNFPGRFSGRQFSNSRSEMNVSTLELGDSALYLCASSPSPSGRIPSYEQYFGPGTRLTVT.

The V call is TRBV9, the J call TRBJ2-5; 8 bases fit TRBD1. The J call may be mistaken, given a closer DNA end match to TRBJ2-7. The CDR3 runs 15 residues. Germline loops: CDR1 SGDLS, CDR2 YYNGEE. The CDR3 sequence: CASSVEGTGHYEQYF. CDR3 sequence (DNA): TGTGCCAGCAGCGTAGAAGGGACAGGACACTACGAGCAGTACTTC.